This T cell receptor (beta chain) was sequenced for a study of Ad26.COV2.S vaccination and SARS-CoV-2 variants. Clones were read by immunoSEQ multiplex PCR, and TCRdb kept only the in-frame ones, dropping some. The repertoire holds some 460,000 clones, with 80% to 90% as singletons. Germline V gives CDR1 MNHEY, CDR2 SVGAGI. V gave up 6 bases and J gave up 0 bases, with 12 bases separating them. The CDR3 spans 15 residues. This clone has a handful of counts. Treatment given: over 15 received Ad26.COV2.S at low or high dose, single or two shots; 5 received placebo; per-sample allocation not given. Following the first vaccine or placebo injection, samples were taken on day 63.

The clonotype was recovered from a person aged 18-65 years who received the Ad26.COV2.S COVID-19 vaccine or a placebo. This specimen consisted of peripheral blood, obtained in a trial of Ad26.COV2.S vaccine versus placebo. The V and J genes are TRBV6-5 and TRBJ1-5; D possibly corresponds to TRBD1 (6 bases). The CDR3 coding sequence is TGTGCCAGCAGAGCCACAGGGAATAGCAATCAGCCCCAGCATTTT. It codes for CASRATGNSNQPQHF.